The rows below give T cell receptor beta chains drawn from one sample of a study of blood T cells in healthy people across ages. TCRdb re-called the 5' RACE reads with MiXCR, one entry per CDR3 protein. This table has some 640,000 distinct CDR3 sequences, about half appearing once. The sample comprised blood. These receptors originate from a woman aged 60 to 75 in good health. Both conserved end residues are part of each CDR3. D genes are given only for firm matches. Clone sizes are given selectively: once, few, many, or a class where the clone is expanded.

NA	TRBV7-2	TRBJ1-6	few	CASSLATSMDFAPLHF	TGTGCCAGCAGCTTAGCGACGTCGATGGATTTTGCACCCCTCCACTTT
NA	TRBV6-5	TRBJ2-7	NA	CASTRDRNLYEQYF	TGTGCCAGCACCCGCGACAGGAACCTCTACGAGCAGTACTTC
NA	TRBV2	TRBJ1-1	NA	CASSEVGGNTEAFF	TGTGCCAGCAGTGAAGTCGGCGGGAACACTGAAGCTTTCTTT
NA	TRBV28	TRBJ2-1	few	CASSDLDSQFF	TGTGCCAGCAGCGACCTCGACTCGCAGTTCTTC
NA	TRBV5-1	TRBJ2-5	NA	CASSFIAWEEETQYF	TGCGCCAGCAGCTTTATTGCCTGGGAGGAAGAGACCCAGTACTTC
NA	TRBV29-1	TRBJ2-7	many	CSVNRGSYEQYF	TGCAGCGTTAACCGCGGGTCCTACGAGCAGTACTTC
NA	TRBV3-1	TRBJ1-6	NA	CASSQDLWSWPLHF	TGTGCCAGCAGCCAAGATCTCTGGAGTTGGCCCCTCCACTTT
TRBD1	TRBV6-5	TRBJ2-5	few	CASRTGQGGTQYF	TGTGCCAGCAGGACAGGACAGGGGGGTACCCAGTACTTC
NA	TRBV20-1	TRBJ2-3	NA	CSAQSPRDRADTQYF	TGCAGTGCTCAGAGTCCTCGGGACCGGGCAGATACGCAGTATTTT
NA	TRBV7-8	TRBJ2-4	many	CASSEGTIAKNIQYF	TGTGCCAGCAGCGAGGGGACGATAGCCAAAAACATTCAGTACTTC
NA	TRBV6-4	TRBJ2-1	few	CASSESTGGDNEQFF	TGTGCCAGCAGTGAAAGTACGGGGGGCGACAATGAGCAGTTCTTC
NA	TRBV6-1	TRBJ2-4	NA	CASSVVPQGSPRYF	TGTGCCAGCAGCGTGGTCCCTCAAGGTTCGCCGCGGTACTTC
NA	TRBV7-2	TRBJ2-5	few	CASSLGPVETQYF	TGTGCCAGCAGCTTAGGGCCGGTTGAGACCCAGTACTTC
TRBD1	TRBV6-2/TRBV6-3	TRBJ2-1	NA	CASSPDRLYNEQFF	TGTGCCAGCAGCCCGGACAGGCTATACAATGAGCAGTTCTTC
TRBD2	TRBV5-1	TRBJ2-5	NA	CASSPWTSGRGAQYF	TGCGCCAGCAGCCCCTGGACTAGCGGGAGGGGTGCCCAGTACTTC
NA	TRBV7-2	TRBJ2-2	NA	CASSSGAGNTGELFF	TGTGCCAGCAGCTCGGGAGCGGGGAACACCGGGGAGCTGTTTTTT
TRBD1	TRBV6-2/TRBV6-3	TRBJ1-6	NA	CASSSDRAEYYNSPLHF	TGTGCCAGCAGTTCGGACAGGGCCGAGTACTATAATTCACCCCTCCACTTT
NA	TRBV20-1	TRBJ1-4	few	CSARELTVSNEKLFF	TGCAGTGCTAGAGAACTGACAGTCTCTAATGAAAAACTGTTTTTT
NA	TRBV27	TRBJ2-1	NA	CASNLRASTNNEQFF	TGTGCCAGCAACCTCAGGGCTAGCACCAACAATGAGCAGTTCTTC
NA	TRBV4-3	TRBJ2-6	NA	CASSQESGAGANVLTF	TGCGCCAGCAGCCAAGAATCGGGGGCTGGGGCCAACGTCCTGACTTTC
TRBD2	TRBV20-1	TRBJ2-3	NA	CSAHSGRAPDTQYF	TGCAGTGCTCATAGCGGGAGGGCCCCAGATACGCAGTATTTT
NA	TRBV20-1	TRBJ2-5	NA	CSARTDSSAWDEQYF	TGCAGTGCTAGAACCGACTCCTCCGCGTGGGATGAGCAGTACTTC
NA	TRBV9	TRBJ2-2	NA	CASSVEPVAPGELFF	TGTGCCAGCAGCGTAGAACCGGTAGCACCCGGGGAGCTGTTTTTT
TRBD2	TRBV7-3	TRBJ2-7	few	CASSHDPGTRYNEQYF	TGTGCCAGCAGCCACGACCCCGGGACTAGGTACAATGAGCAGTACTTC
TRBD2	TRBV20-1	TRBJ2-1	many	CSPGLAGGLNRNEQFF	TGCAGCCCAGGACTAGCGGGAGGTCTAAATCGGAATGAGCAGTTCTTC
TRBD2	TRBV5-1	TRBJ2-7	NA	CASSTTSGEAYEQYF	TGCGCCAGCAGCACCACTAGCGGGGAGGCCTACGAGCAGTACTTC
TRBD2	TRBV5-1	TRBJ2-1	once	CTSSLVPSGNYNEQFF	TGCACCAGCAGCTTGGTTCCTAGCGGAAACTACAATGAGCAGTTCTTC
TRBD2	TRBV4-3	TRBJ2-7	few	CASSSSGTSSYEQYF	TGCGCCAGCAGCTCTTCCGGGACTAGTAGCTACGAGCAGTACTTC
NA	TRBV2	TRBJ1-2	NA	CASIWTAIKNYGYTF	TGTGCCAGCATCTGGACAGCCATCAAGAACTATGGCTACACCTTC
NA	TRBV5-1	TRBJ1-3	NA	CASSSRTSSSGNTIYF	TGCGCCAGCAGCTCCCGGACCTCCAGCTCTGGAAACACCATATATTTT
NA	TRBV3-1	TRBJ1-2	NA	CANSRAPDTRYGYTF	TGTGCCAACAGCCGCGCACCGGACACCCGCTATGGCTACACCTTC
NA	TRBV20-1	TRBJ2-3	few	CSARDRRRVVGDTQYF	TGCAGTGCTAGAGATCGTCGGAGGGTGGTAGGAGATACGCAGTATTTT
TRBD2	TRBV11-2	TRBJ2-4	NA	CASSLVVAGNVIVKNIQYF	TGTGCCAGCAGCTTAGTCGTAGCGGGCAACGTTATTGTCAAAAACATTCAGTACTTC
NA	TRBV9	TRBJ2-7	few	CASGRAPSYEQYF	TGTGCCAGCGGTCGAGCCCCTTCCTACGAGCAGTACTTC
NA	TRBV2	TRBJ2-1	NA	CASSGQLTTAVGNNEQFF	TGTGCCAGCAGTGGACAGTTGACTACCGCTGTTGGTAACAATGAGCAGTTCTTC
TRBD1	TRBV24-1	TRBJ2-1	NA	CATSDLRNDRGSYNEQFF	TGTGCCACCAGTGATTTGAGGAATGACAGGGGTTCCTACAATGAGCAGTTCTTC
NA	TRBV29-1	TRBJ2-7	NA	CSVRRHSNGQYF	TGCAGCGTGCGTAGGCATAGCAACGGGCAGTACTTC
TRBD2	TRBV28	TRBJ2-3	NA	CASSRLAGMGDTQYF	TGTGCCAGCAGCAGACTAGCGGGAATGGGAGATACGCAGTATTTT
NA	TRBV4-1	TRBJ1-2	NA	CASSQVGVNGYTF	TGCGCCAGCAGCCAAGTGGGGGTGAATGGCTACACCTTC
TRBD1	TRBV29-1	TRBJ2-7	few	CSVAGDRGLKFSYEQYF	TGCAGCGTTGCGGGGGACAGGGGGCTGAAATTCTCCTACGAGCAGTACTTC
TRBD2	TRBV28	TRBJ2-1	NA	CASSLAGGDNEQFF	TGTGCCAGCAGTTTAGCGGGGGGGGACAATGAGCAGTTCTTC
NA	TRBV2	TRBJ2-1	NA	CASIGDVQLKFF	TGTGCCAGCATAGGGGACGTCCAATTAAAGTTCTTC
TRBD1	TRBV7-9	TRBJ1-6	NA	CASSIPGTGDKTPLHF	TGTGCCAGCAGCATTCCCGGGACAGGGGACAAAACACCCCTCCACTTT
NA	TRBV7-9	TRBJ2-1	NA	CASSPPESEQFF	TGTGCCAGCAGCCCCCCCGAGAGTGAGCAGTTCTTC
TRBD2	TRBV29-1	TRBJ2-1	few	CSAPGTSGIEQFF	TGCAGCGCTCCCGGGACTAGCGGAATTGAGCAGTTCTTC
NA	TRBV27	TRBJ1-6	NA	CASSLGIYSPLHF	TGTGCCAGCAGTTTAGGAATTTATTCACCCCTCCACTTT
NA	TRBV28	TRBJ2-3	NA	CASLAGDTTDTQYF	TGTGCCAGCCTCGCGGGGGACACCACAGATACGCAGTATTTT
NA	TRBV7-2	TRBJ1-1	few	CASSLVPTGSPEAFF	TGTGCCAGCAGCTTAGTTCCCACAGGGAGCCCTGAAGCTTTCTTT
NA	TRBV29-1	TRBJ1-2	NA	CGVAVRGSYGYTF	TGCGGCGTTGCCGTTAGGGGGTCTTACGGCTACACCTTC
NA	TRBV7-3	TRBJ1-2	once	CASSLSDEGDYGYTF	TGTGCCAGCAGCTTATCCGACGAAGGAGACTATGGCTACACCTTC
TRBD2	TRBV4-3	TRBJ2-7	NA	CASSQQHQRETYEQYF	TGCGCCAGCAGCCAACAACACCAGCGGGAGACCTACGAGCAGTACTTC
TRBD2	TRBV28	TRBJ2-1	few	CASSLLASGNNEQFF	TGTGCCAGCAGTTTACTGGCTAGCGGAAACAATGAGCAGTTCTTC
TRBD1	TRBV29-1	TRBJ2-5	NA	CSAQVWDRASGETQYF	TGCAGCGCCCAAGTCTGGGACAGGGCTTCGGGAGAGACCCAGTACTTC
NA	TRBV27	TRBJ1-2	NA	CASSPWTGVGYTF	TGTGCCAGCAGTCCTTGGACTGGGGTTGGCTACACCTTC
NA	TRBV10-3	TRBJ2-5	NA	CAISRQQETQYF	TGTGCCATCAGTCGACAGCAAGAGACCCAGTACTTC